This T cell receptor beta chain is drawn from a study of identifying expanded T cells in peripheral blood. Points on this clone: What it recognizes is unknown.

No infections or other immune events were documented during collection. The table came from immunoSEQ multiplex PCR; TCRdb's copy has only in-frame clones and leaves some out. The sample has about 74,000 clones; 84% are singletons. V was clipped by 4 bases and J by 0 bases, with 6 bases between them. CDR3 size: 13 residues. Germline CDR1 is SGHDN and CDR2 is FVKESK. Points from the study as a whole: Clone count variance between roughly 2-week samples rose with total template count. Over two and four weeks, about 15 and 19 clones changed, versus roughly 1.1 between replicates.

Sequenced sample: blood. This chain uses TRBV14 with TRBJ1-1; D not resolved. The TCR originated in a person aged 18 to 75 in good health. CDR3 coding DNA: TGTGCCAGCAGCCTGGTCTTGAACACTGAAGCTTTCTTT. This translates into CASSLVLNTEAFF.